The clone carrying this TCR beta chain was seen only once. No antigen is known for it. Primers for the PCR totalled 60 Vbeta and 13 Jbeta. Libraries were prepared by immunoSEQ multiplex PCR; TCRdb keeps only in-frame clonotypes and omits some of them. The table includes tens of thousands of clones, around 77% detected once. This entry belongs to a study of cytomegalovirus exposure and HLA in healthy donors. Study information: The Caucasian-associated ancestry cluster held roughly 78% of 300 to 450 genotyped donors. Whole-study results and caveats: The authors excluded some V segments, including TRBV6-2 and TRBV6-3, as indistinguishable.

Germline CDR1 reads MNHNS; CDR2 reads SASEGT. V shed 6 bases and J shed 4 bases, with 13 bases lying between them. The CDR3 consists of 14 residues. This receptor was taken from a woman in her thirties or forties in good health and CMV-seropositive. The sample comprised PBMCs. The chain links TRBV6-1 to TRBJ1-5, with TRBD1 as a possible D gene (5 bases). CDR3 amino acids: CASRQAISNQPQHF. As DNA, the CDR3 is TGTGCCAGCAGACAGGCCATATCGAATCAGCCCCAGCATTTT.